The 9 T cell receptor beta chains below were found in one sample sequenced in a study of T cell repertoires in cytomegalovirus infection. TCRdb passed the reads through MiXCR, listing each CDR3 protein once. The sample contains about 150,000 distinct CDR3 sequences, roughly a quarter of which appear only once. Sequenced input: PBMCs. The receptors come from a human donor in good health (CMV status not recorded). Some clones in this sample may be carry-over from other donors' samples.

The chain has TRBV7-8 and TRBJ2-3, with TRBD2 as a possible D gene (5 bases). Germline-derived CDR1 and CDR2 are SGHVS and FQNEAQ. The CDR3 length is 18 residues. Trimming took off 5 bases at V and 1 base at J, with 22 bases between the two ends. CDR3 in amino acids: CASSLRALTERGTDTQYF. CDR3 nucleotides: TGTGCCAGCAGCCTACGTGCCCTAACCGAGAGGGGCACAGATACGCAGTATTTT.

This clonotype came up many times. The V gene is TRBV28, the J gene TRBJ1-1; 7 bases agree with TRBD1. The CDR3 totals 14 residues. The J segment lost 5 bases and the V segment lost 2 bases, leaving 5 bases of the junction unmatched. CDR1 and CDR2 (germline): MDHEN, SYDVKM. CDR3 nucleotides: TGTGCCAGCAGTTTAGAGACAGGGAGGACTGAAGCTTTCTTT. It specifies CASSLETGRTEAFF. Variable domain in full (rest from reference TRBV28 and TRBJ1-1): DVKVTQSSRYLVKRTGEKVFLECVQDMDHENMFWYRQDPGLGLRLIYFSYDVKMKEKGDIPEGYSVSREKKERFSLILESASTNQTSMYLCASSLETGRTEAFFGQGTRLTVV.

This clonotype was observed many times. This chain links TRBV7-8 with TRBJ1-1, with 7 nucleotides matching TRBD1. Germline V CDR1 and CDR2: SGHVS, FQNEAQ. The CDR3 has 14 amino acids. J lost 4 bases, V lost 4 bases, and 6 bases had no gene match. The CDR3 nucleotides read TGTGCCAGCAGCTCCCAGCAGGGGGGCACTGAAGCTTTCTTT. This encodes CASSSQQGGTEAFF.

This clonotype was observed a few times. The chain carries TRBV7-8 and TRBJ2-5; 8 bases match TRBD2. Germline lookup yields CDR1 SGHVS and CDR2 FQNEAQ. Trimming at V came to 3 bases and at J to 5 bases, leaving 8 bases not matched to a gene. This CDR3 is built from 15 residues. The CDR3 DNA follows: TGTGCCAGCAGCTTGGAACGGGGGGGCTGGGAGACCCAGTACTTC. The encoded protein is CASSLERGGWETQYF.

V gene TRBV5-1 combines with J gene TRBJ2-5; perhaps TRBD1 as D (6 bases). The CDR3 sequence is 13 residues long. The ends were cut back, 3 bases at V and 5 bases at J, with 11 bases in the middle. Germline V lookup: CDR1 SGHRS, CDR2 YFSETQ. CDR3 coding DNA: TGCGCCAGCAGCTCCGGACAGTCTGAGACCCAGTACTTC. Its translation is CASSSGQSETQYF.

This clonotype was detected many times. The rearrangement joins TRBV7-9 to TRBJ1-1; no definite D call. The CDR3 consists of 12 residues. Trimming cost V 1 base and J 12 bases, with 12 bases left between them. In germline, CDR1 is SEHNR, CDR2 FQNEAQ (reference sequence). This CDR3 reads CASSLVDMWTFF. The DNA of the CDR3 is TGTGCCAGCAGCTTAGTCGACATGTGGACTTTCTTT.

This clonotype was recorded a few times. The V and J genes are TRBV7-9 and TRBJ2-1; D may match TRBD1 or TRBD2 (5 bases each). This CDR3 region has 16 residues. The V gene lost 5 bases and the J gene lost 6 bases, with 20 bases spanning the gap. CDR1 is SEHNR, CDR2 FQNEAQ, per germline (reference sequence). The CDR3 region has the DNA TGTGCCAGCAGCCCTCCGGGACCCGGGAAACCCAATGAGCAGTTCTTC. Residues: CASSPPGPGKPNEQFF.

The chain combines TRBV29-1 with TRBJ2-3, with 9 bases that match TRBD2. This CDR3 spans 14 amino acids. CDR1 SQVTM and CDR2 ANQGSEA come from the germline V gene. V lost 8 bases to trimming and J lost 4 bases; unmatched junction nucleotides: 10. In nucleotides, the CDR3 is TGCAGCTCCATAGCGGGAGTAGGGGCAGATACGCAGTATTTT. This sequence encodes CSSIAGVGADTQYF.

DNA of the CDR3: TGTGCCAGCAGTTCGGACGGGTTTAGCAATCAGCCCCAGCATTTT. It specifies CASSSDGFSNQPQHF. The chain carries TRBV27 and TRBJ1-5; no firm D call. Trimming took off 4 bases at V and 0 bases at J, with 10 bases between the two ends. This CDR3 has 15 residues. CDR1 and CDR2 (germline): MNHEY, SMNVEV (reference sequence).